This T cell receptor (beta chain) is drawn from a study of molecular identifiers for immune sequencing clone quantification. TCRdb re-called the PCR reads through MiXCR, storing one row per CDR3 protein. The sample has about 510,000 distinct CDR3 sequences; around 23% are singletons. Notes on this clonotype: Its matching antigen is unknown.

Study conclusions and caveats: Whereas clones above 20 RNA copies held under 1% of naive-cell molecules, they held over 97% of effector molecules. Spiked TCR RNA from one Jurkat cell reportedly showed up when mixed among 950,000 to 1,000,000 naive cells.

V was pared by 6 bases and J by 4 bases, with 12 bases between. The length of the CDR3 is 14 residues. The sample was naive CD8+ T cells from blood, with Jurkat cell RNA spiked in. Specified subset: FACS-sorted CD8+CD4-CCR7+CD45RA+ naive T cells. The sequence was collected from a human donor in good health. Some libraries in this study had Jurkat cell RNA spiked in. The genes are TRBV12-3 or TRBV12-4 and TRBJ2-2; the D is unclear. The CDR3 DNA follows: TGTGCCAGCAGCCTCCGACCCGGCACCGGGGAGCTGTTTTTT. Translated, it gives CASSLRPGTGELFF.